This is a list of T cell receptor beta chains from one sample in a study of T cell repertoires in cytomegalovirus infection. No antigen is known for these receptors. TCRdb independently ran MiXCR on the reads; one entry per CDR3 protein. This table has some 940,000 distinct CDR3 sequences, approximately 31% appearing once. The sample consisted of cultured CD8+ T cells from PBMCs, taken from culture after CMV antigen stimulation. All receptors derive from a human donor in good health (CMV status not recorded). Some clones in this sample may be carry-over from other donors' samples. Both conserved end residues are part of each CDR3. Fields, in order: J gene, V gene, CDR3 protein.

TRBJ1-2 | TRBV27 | CASSLLTGGSGYTF
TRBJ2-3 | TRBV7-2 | CAILGALTDTQYF
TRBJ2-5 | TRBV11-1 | CASSLVSVRETQYF
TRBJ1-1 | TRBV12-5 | CASGLHRQQNTEAFF
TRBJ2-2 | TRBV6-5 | CASSYSGPLTGELFF
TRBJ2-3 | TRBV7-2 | CASTSPSGDTDTQYF
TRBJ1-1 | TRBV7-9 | CIWQANTEAFF
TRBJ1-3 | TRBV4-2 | CASSQVGLSGNTIYF
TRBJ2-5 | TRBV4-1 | CASSQLYKSGQETQYF
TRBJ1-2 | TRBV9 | CVSDSGDIRGYTF
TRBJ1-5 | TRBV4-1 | CASSQQGGNSNQPQHF
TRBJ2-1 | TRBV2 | CASSEASGGASEQFF
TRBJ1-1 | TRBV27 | CASSPRATNTEAFF
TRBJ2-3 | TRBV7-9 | CASSQKAAGQYF
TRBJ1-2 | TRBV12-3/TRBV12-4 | CASSPLGLVGEYTF
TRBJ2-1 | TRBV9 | CASSVGNSGGERYNEQFF
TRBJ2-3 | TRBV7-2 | CASSLFTGSTDTQYF
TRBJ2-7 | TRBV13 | CASSLGQRGTGQYF
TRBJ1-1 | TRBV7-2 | CASSSTTGMNTEAFF
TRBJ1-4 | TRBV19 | CASSTGYATNEKLFF
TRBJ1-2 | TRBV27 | CASSSGEYYGNTF
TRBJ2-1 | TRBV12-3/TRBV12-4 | CASSLEWQTSYNEQFF
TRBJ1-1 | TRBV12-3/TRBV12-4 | CASSLQGWNTEAFF
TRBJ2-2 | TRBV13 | CASSPTPSTGELFF
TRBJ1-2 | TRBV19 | CASSIPKIGDYGYTF
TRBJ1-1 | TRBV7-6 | CASSSWTGRLNTEAFF
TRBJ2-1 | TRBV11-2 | CASSLAGGVRNEQFF
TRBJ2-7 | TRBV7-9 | CASSFGWDTDYEQYF